This entry features one T cell receptor (beta chain) sequence. The antigen this receptor binds is unknown. Base qualities were left out, and no much larger clone turns up one base away. The CDR3 numbers 15 residues from cysteine through phenylalanine. Only the CDR3 DNA stays, 45 bases, in frame from base 1. For CDR1 and CDR2, the germline V gene lists SGHRS and YFSETQ. At the junction V is shortened by 0 bases and J by 10 bases; bases outside the gene matches: 6. TCR CDR3 regions were amplified from genomic DNA by multiplex PCR using the deep immunoSEQ assay. Extracted genomic DNA from each cell subset was distributed evenly across all wells of several immunoSEQ 96-well plates, and each plate was treated as a replicate. For sorted subsets, 150 to 250 ng of genomic DNA, equivalent to 25,000 to 35,000 T cell genomes, went into each replicate PCR. Purified libraries were quantified with a Qubit 3.0 fluorometer, sized on a Bioanalyzer 2100, and re-quantified with the KAPA Library Quantification kit. Every immunoSEQ 96-well plate was sequenced on a dedicated single-read 150-cycle Illumina NextSeq 550 flow cell. The published analysis was carried out like this. The immunoSEQ output contained only junctional sequences without quality scores, so filtering could not match that applied to full-length reads. Sequences were annotated with PyIR, a Python wrapper for IgBLAST v1.9, using IMGT germline references to assign V/J genes and CDR3. Reads with weak V/J assignments (E-value above 1e-6), missing CDR3, stop codons, out-of-frame junctions, or ambiguous translated residues were removed. A V3J clonotype was defined by an identical inferred V gene, J gene, and CDR3 amino acid sequence. To compute the percentage overlap between repertoires, the number of shared unique clonotypes was divided by the size of the smaller repertoire. RTK rarefaction, the Chao1 estimator, and Recon v2.1 estimates of unobserved clonotypes were used to assess repertoire richness. Generation probabilities for all TCRbeta clonotypes obtained by the gDNA method from a handful of donors were computed using OLGA. TCRdb provides this immuneACCESS table in a form limited to in-frame rearrangements. Some clones are lacking; in checked studies, under half of them reflect an unresolved V gene, and why the rest are absent is not known. V, J and clone size reflect that table, while D and trimming were determined from the DNA. The sample profile shows about 2 million clones; roughly 95% of them were found once. The ten largest make up roughly 0.13% of the sample.

The record originates from a study of shared clonotypes between healthy human individuals (dated by TCRdb to the early 2020s). Context from the whole study: The cohort comprised a couple of women and a few men aged 18 to 49 years. For each donor, CD4 naive and CD4 memory were each given three plates, CD8 naive was given two plates, and CD8 memory was given one plate. To estimate repertoire size and how much clonotype sharing occurs between individuals, the study deeply sequenced the blood TCR repertoires of several healthy adults. To increase sequencing depth and limit assay-specific biases, different laboratories used diverse techniques to prepare libraries and sequence TCR repertoires. Between about 0.9 and 8.9 billion PBMCs per donor were obtained by leukapheresis.

Healthy HIV-negative adults with no recently reported acute infections or vaccinations were included as donors. Every donor was a Caucasian adult living in Nashville, Tennessee, USA. CD4+ T cells were enriched by magnetic negative selection, after which naive cells were positively selected on CD45RA and the negative fraction was taken as the memory subset. After blood collection by leukapheresis, PBMCs were isolated using Ficoll-Histopaque density gradient centrifugation and then cryopreserved in the vapor phase of liquid nitrogen. Analytical flow cytometry was used to check the purity and quantity of each magnetically sorted T cell population. Each sorted fraction had its genomic DNA isolated and then quantified by UV absorbance on a Nanodrop 2000c. The investigation overall reported the following: Clonotypes shared by all four sorted-subset donors showed higher generation probabilities than non-shared clonotypes. Because the study included only a small number of donors, the genetic and exposure-history diversity represented was limited. Pairwise subsampling led to the expectation that sequencing depth would affect the degree of clonotype sharing among donors. Sampling was restricted to blood, and TCR repertoires in tissues likely differ from the TCR repertoires found in blood. Rarefaction of sorted-subset datasets indicated incomplete sequencing despite the large sequencing depth. When a few donors were compared, the shared fraction of clonotypes was around 5.1% for naive CD4, approximately 3.3% for naive CD8, more than 2% for memory CD4, and 0.35% to 0.4% for memory CD8. Estimated clonotype richness was generally larger for naive than for memory subsets.

The sequence links TRBV5-1 to TRBJ1-6, with 8 bases matching TRBD1. Sequencing was performed on naive CD4+ T cells sorted from blood. Sample cell subset or site, as interpreted from the label and publication: CD45RA+ positively selected. The TCR comes from a man aged 18 to 30 in good health. At the DNA level, the sequence is TGCGCCAGCAGCTTGGGGACAGGGCAGGAGTCACCCCTCCACTTT. It is translated as CASSLGTGQESPLHF.